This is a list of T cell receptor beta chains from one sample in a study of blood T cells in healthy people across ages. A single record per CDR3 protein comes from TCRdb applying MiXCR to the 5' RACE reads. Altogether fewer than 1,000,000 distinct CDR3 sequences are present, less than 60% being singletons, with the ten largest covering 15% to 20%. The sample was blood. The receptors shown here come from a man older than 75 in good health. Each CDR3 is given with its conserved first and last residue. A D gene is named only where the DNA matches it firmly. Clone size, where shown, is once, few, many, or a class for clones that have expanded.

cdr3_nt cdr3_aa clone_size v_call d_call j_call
TGTGCCAGCAGTCCGGGACTAGCGGGGAGCACAGATACGCAGTATTTT CASSPGLAGSTDTQYF many TRBV7-3 TRBD2 TRBJ2-3
TGTGCCAGCAGTTTATCGGGGGGGGCGCGAGGCTACACCTTC CASSLSGGARGYTF many TRBV27 - TRBJ1-2
TGTGCCAGCAGCGTAGACAATCGAGCTAGCGGTAACAATGAGCAGTTCTTC CASSVDNRASGNNEQFF - TRBV9 TRBD2 TRBJ2-1
TGCGCCAGCACGACGGGACACGCAGGGGCCAACGTCCTGACTTTC CASTTGHAGANVLTF many TRBV5-1 - TRBJ2-6
TGTGCCAGCAGCTTAACTCAGGGACCGACCGGGGAGCTGTTTTTT CASSLTQGPTGELFF - TRBV7-6 - TRBJ2-2
TGTGCCAGCACCCTCTCTGGCTCCTACGAGCAGTACTTC CASTLSGSYEQYF few TRBV12-3/TRBV12-4 - TRBJ2-7
TGCAGTGTCCGAACTGAAAGAGAATATGCCGAGCAGTACTTC CSVRTEREYAEQYF many TRBV20-1 - TRBJ2-7
TGCAGTGCTAGAGATAGCGGGAGCTCCTACAATGAGCAGTTCTTC CSARDSGSSYNEQFF few TRBV20-1 TRBD2 TRBJ2-1
TGTGCCAGCAGCTTATCGGGACTAGAGAGCACAGATACGCAGTATTTT CASSLSGLESTDTQYF - TRBV7-3 TRBD2 TRBJ2-3
TGTGCCAGCAGCCAAGAGCTAGCGGGAGTGATGTTGAATGAGCAGTTCTTC CASSQELAGVMLNEQFF - TRBV3-1 TRBD2 TRBJ2-1
TGTGCCAGCAGTCTAAACCGTAACCTCAATGAGCAGTTCTTC CASSLNRNLNEQFF once TRBV9 - TRBJ2-1
TGTGCCAGCAGCCAAGGCTCCGGGACTAGCGGGGGGTCCTACGAGCAGTACTTC CASSQGSGTSGGSYEQYF - TRBV3-1 TRBD2 TRBJ2-7
TGTGCCAGCACCACCTTTTCTAGCGCCAGAGAGACCCAGTACTTC CASTTFSSARETQYF few TRBV27 - TRBJ2-5
TGTGCCAGCAGAACCGGGACTAGGGAAGAGACCCAGTACTTC CASRTGTREETQYF - TRBV28 TRBD2 TRBJ2-5
TGTGCCAGCAGCTTTCGGGGGGCTGGAAACACCATATATTTT CASSFRGAGNTIYF - TRBV5-5 - TRBJ1-3
TGTGCCAGCAGCTTAGTAACTACCCTTAATTATTACAATGAGCAGTACTTC CASSLVTTLNYYNEQYF - TRBV11-3 - TRBJ2-5
TGTGCCAGCAGCAGGAGGGCCAGGGAGACCCAGTACTTC CASSRRARETQYF - TRBV7-2 - TRBJ2-5
TGTGCCAGCAGCGGCCGGGAAGCCCAAGAGACCCAGTACTTC CASSGREAQETQYF - TRBV9 - TRBJ2-5
TGCGCCAGCAGCTTGCGGACAGACTTCGGCAATGAGCAGTTCTTC CASSLRTDFGNEQFF few TRBV5-1 - TRBJ2-1
TGCAGCGTTGAAGAAGGGAGGGGAGGGATTGGGACGCAGTATTTT CSVEEGRGGIGTQYF - TRBV29-1 TRBD2 TRBJ2-3
TGTGCCAGCACGTCGGGCCCCCTTTTCAATGAGCAGTACTTC CASTSGPLFNEQYF - TRBV27 - TRBJ2-7
TGTGCCAGCAGTCGTACCGGGACTATTCATTTTGAGCAGTTCTTC CASSRTGTIHFEQFF - TRBV6-2/TRBV6-3 TRBD2 TRBJ2-1
TGTGCCAGCAGATCTAGCGGGAGGGCCGGGTACGAGCAGTACTTC CASRSSGRAGYEQYF few TRBV7-9 TRBD2 TRBJ2-7
TGTGCCAGCAGACTCACCGGGACAGGCTATAATTCACCCCTCCACTTT CASRLTGTGYNSPLHF few TRBV28 TRBD1 TRBJ1-6
TGTGCCAGCAGCTTATCAGGGGGCGAATTTGGCTACACCTTC CASSLSGGEFGYTF few TRBV7-2 TRBD1 TRBJ1-2
TGTGCCGGCAGTTTCGGGGGTGGTACGTACAATGAGCAGTTCTTC CAGSFGGGTYNEQFF - TRBV11-3 - TRBJ2-1
TGTGCCAGCAGCTTGGGCCAGGGGGCGCGAGATAATCAGCCCCAGCATTTT CASSLGQGARDNQPQHF - TRBV5-6 TRBD1 TRBJ1-5
TGTGCCAGCAGTCCGACTGGCGGGAGAACAGAGACCCAGTACTTC CASSPTGGRTETQYF - TRBV27 TRBD2 TRBJ2-5
TGTGCCATCAGTGAGCCTACAGGTATGGGATCTGGCTACACCTTC CAISEPTGMGSGYTF few TRBV10-3 - TRBJ1-2
TGCAGTGCTAGAGATCCCCGGGAGGGAATTTGGGAGACCCAGTACTTC CSARDPREGIWETQYF many TRBV20-1 TRBD2 TRBJ2-5
TGTGCCAGCAGTCCGGGACTAGCAGTGTTCTTC CASSPGLAVFF - TRBV11-2 TRBD2 TRBJ2-1
TGTGCCACCAGTGACTCTACAGCGGCGATCTTGAATGAGCAGTTCTTC CATSDSTAAILNEQFF - TRBV24-1 - TRBJ2-1
TGCGCCAGCAGCCAGGGCTCTATATCGGGGGCCAACGTCCTGACTTTC CASSQGSISGANVLTF - TRBV5-1 - TRBJ2-6
TGTGCCAGCAGTCCTACAGCCTATAACTATGGCTACACCTTC CASSPTAYNYGYTF - TRBV28 - TRBJ1-2
TGCAGTGCTAGACCCCCGGACAGGGGGAACTACAATGAGCAGTTCTTC CSARPPDRGNYNEQFF - TRBV20-1 TRBD1 TRBJ2-1
TGTGCCACCAGTGATGGTGGGGGCTCCTACAATGAGCAGTTCTTC CATSDGGGSYNEQFF - TRBV10-3 - TRBJ2-1
TGTGCCAGCAGCCAAGATAAGGCAGGTCAAATTGAGTACAGTGAGCAGTTCTTC CASSQDKAGQIEYSEQFF - TRBV4-2 - TRBJ2-1
TGCGCCAGCAGCTTGCAATCGGGGGGCGCGGGGGGTGAGCAGTTCTTC CASSLQSGGAGGEQFF - TRBV5-1 TRBD2 TRBJ2-1
TGCAGCGTGGCGCTTTCTGCGTCAAGCACAGATACGCAGTATTTT CSVALSASSTDTQYF - TRBV29-1 - TRBJ2-3
TGTGCCAGCAGTAACCGGGACAGGGGTGTTGGGCAGCAGTACTTC CASSNRDRGVGQQYF - TRBV12-3/TRBV12-4 TRBD1 TRBJ2-5
TGTGCCAGCAGCTTAGTTTCTGGGGCGGGTGAGCAGTTCTTC CASSLVSGAGEQFF many TRBV7-9 - TRBJ2-1
TGTGCCAGACGGATGCTAGCGGCAGATACGCAGTATTTT CARRMLAADTQYF - TRBV6-4 TRBD2 TRBJ2-3
TGCAGCACCCTTCATAAAACTGAAGCTTTCTTT CSTLHKTEAFF - TRBV29-1 - TRBJ1-1
TGCGCCAGCAACCCGGGCGCAGGAGCCGGGGAGCTGTTTTTT CASNPGAGAGELFF - TRBV5-1 - TRBJ2-2
TGTGCCAGCAGCGGCGGGACAGGGGCGTGTGAGCAGTACTTC CASSGGTGACEQYF once TRBV5-6 TRBD1 TRBJ2-5
TGTGCCAACCCTGACCCAGTGGGCTCCTACAATGAGCAGTTCTTC CANPDPVGSYNEQFF - TRBV10-3 - TRBJ2-1
TGTGCCAGCAGTTACAAAGCGGGAGGTCTCTCTGGGGCCAACGTCCTGACTTTC CASSYKAGGLSGANVLTF few TRBV6-2/TRBV6-3 TRBD2 TRBJ2-6
TGTGCCAGCAGTCCAGAACTCCCGTCCTACAATGAGCAGTTCTTC CASSPELPSYNEQFF - TRBV7-2 - TRBJ2-1
TGCAGTGCGGGACAGGGGGCCATCGAGCAGTACTTC CSAGQGAIEQYF - TRBV20-1 TRBD1 TRBJ2-7
TGCGCCAGCAGCTTGGCAGGGGGAAGGCAAGAGACCCAGTACTTC CASSLAGGRQETQYF few TRBV5-1 TRBD1 TRBJ2-5
TGTGCCATCAAGAGGGACAGCAAGAACACCGGGGAGCTGTTTTTT CAIKRDSKNTGELFF - TRBV10-3 TRBD1 TRBJ2-2
TGTGCCAGCAGTTTGGGCAGCCAGAACACTGAAGCTTTCTTT CASSLGSQNTEAFF - TRBV27 - TRBJ1-1
TGCAGTGCTAGCCCCCCCGGGACTAGCATCGCAGATACGCAGTATTTT CSASPPGTSIADTQYF - TRBV20-1 TRBD2 TRBJ2-3
TGCAGTGCTAGGAAGACAGGGGCATCAGATACGCAGTATTTT CSARKTGASDTQYF - TRBV20-1 TRBD1 TRBJ2-3